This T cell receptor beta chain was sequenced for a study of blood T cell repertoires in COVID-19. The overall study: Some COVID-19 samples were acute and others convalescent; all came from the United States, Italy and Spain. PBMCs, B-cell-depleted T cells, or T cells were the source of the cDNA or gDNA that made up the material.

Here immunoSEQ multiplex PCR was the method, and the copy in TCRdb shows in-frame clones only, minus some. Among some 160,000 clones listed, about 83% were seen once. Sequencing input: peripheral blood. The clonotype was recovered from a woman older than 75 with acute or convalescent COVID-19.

The CDR3 region has the DNA TGTGCCAGCAGCCTCACGCCGAGCACGAACACTGAAGCTTTCTTT. Encoded protein: CASSLTPSTNTEAFF. V is TRBV6-1 and J is TRBJ1-1; D is unclear. Trimming pared 6 bases from V and 1 base from J, leaving 15 bases between. The CDR3 extends over 15 amino acids. Germline V gene lookup returns CDR1 MNHNS and CDR2 SASEGT.